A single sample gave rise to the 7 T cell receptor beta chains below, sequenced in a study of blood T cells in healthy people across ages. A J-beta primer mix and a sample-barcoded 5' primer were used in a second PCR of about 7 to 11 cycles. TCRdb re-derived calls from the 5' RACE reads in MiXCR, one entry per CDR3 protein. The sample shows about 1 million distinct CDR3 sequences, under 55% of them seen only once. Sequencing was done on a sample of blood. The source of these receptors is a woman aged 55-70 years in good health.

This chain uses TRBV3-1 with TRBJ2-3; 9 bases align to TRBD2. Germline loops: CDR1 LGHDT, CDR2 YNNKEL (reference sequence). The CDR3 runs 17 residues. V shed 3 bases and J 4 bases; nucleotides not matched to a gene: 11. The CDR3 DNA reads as TGTGCCAGCAGCCAGAGAGTCGATAGCGGGGGTTCAGATACGCAGTATTTT. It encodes CASSQRVDSGGSDTQYF.

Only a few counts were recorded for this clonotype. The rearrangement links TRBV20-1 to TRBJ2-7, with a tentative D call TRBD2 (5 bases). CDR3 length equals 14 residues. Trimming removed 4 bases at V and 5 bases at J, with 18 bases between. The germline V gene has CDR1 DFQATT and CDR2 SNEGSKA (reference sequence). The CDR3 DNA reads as TGCAGTGCTAACCCGAACGGGGTTTTCCACGAGCAGTACTTC. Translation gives CSANPNGVFHEQYF.

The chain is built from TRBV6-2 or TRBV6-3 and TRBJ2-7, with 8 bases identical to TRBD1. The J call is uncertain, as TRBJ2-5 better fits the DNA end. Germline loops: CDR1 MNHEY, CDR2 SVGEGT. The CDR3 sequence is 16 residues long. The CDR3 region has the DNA TGTGCCAGCAGTCCCGACAGGGGAGTCACGCGAGAGACCCAGTACTTC. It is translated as CASSPDRGVTRETQYF.

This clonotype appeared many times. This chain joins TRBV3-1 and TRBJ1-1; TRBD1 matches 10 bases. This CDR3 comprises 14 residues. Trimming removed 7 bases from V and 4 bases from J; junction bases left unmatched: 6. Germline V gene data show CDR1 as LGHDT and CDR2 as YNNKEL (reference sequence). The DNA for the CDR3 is TGTGCCAGCACTGTCGGGACAGGGGTCACTGAAGCTTTCTTT. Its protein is CASTVGTGVTEAFF.

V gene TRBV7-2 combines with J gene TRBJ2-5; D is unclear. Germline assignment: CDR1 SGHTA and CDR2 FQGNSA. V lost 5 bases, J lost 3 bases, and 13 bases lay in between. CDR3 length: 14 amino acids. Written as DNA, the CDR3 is TGTGCCAGCAGCGTAGAACGCCTAAAAGAGACCCAGTACTTC. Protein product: CASSVERLKETQYF.

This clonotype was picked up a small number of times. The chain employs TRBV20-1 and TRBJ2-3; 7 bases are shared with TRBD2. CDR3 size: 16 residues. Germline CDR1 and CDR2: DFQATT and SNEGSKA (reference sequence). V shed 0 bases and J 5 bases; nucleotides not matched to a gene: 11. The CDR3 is CSAREGGPGPRDTQYF. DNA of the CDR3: TGCAGTGCTAGAGAGGGAGGGCCGGGGCCTCGAGATACGCAGTATTTT.

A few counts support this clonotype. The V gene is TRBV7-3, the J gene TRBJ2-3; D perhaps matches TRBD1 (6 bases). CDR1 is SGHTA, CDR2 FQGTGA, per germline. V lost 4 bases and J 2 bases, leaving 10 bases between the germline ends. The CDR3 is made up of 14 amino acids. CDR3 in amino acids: CASSSTGFTDTQYF. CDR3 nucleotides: TGTGCCAGCAGCTCGACAGGATTCACAGATACGCAGTATTTT.